This TCR beta chain was retrieved from a study of T cell changes during pregnancy in multiple sclerosis. J was trimmed by 8 bases and V by 4 bases; bases with no gene match: 6. The CDR3 extends over 15 amino acids. In germline, CDR1 is SGHTA, CDR2 FQGNSA. Profiled with immunoSEQ multiplex PCR; TCRdb holds only in-frame clones, not every one. The sample lists 79,000 or so clones; around 94% were seen once. This specimen was CD4+ T cells from peripheral blood mononuclear cells, taken before pregnancy. This chain joins TRBV7-2 and TRBJ1-6; 9 bases fit TRBD1. This sequence was found in a female donor with multiple sclerosis, enrolled in a pregnancy study. The CDR3 sequence: CASSSGTGPYSPLHF. The CDR3 nucleotides are TGTGCCAGCAGCTCCGGGACAGGGCCATATTCACCCCTCCACTTT.